The text below deals with one T cell receptor (beta chain). This clonotype was detected only once. Its antigen remains undetermined. Base-call qualities are not available, and no considerably larger clone is one nucleotide away. A single read counts as weak evidence. These data are taken from a study of patients and donors after allogeneic stem cell transplantation (dated by TCRdb to 2020 to 2021). The library came from RT-PCR. TCRdb shows the sequencer as NextSeq 550. The raw public reads went through TCRdb reprocessing: fastp at Q25, MiXCR clone calling, in-frame beta chains kept. Each CDR3 protein gets just one entry, which takes the most common genes and DNA from the rows behind it. Counted in this sample were 37,000 or so distinct CDR3 sequences; 25% to 35% of them appeared once. The top ten clones comprise approximately 75% of the sample. The CDR3 covers 17 residues, taking in both the cysteine and the phenylalanine. Kept here is only the CDR3 DNA, which spans 51 bases and is read in frame from base 1. V was cut back by 2 bases and J by 1 base, leaving a gap of 17 bases between them. As encoded in the germline V gene, CDR1 is LGHNA while CDR2 is YSLEER.

This receptor was identified in a human donor who was either an allogeneic HSCT recipient or a stem cell or donor lymphocyte infusion donor (not recorded which). It is not recorded whose cells these are; they may come from a transplant donor. In this chain, TRBV4-3 is recombined with TRBJ1-1; the D gene cannot be named for sure. What was sequenced was blood, either unsorted or a sorted T cell fraction (not recorded which). The bases are TGCGCCAGCAGCCAATGGGAGATGGGGAGTGGGAACACTGAAGCTTTCTTT. This is translated as CASSQWEMGSGNTEAFF.